These 24 T cell receptor beta chains originate from one sample sequenced in a study of shared clonotypes between healthy human individuals. Positive CCR7 selection of CD45RO-negative cells yielded the naive CD8 cells, and terminally differentiated effector memory CD45RA+ cells were excluded. Sequencing was performed with immunoSEQ multiplex PCR; in TCRdb, only in-frame clones are kept and a portion is missing. The table shows about 1.9 million clones, with 93% occurring only once. The sequencing sample was made of naive CD8+ T cells from PBMCs. These receptors all come from a man aged 18 to 35 in good health. Some clones in this sample may be carry-over from other donors' samples.

This clone was recorded once. CDR3: CAWRRQSLSYEQYF. The CDR3 region has the DNA TGTGCCTGGAGAAGACAGTCCCTCTCCTACGAGCAGTACTTC. The V call is TRBV30, the J call TRBJ2-7; TRBD1 might be the D (5 bases). The CDR3 is 14 residues long. The germline V gene has CDR1 GTSNPN and CDR2 SVGIG (reference sequence). V was clipped by 3 bases and J by 0 bases, with 12 bases between them.

The rearrangement links TRBV6-1 to TRBJ2-1; TRBD1 is a possible D gene (6 bases). The germline V gene encodes CDR1 MNHNS and CDR2 SASEGT. Deletions cut 2 bases from V and 2 bases from J, with 13 bases between. The CDR3 is 16 amino acids. CDR3 sequence reads: CASSEFHGDTYNEQFF. The CDR3 bases are TGTGCCAGCAGTGAATTTCACGGGGACACCTACAATGAGCAGTTCTTC.

The chain uses TRBV2 and TRBJ2-7, with D unclear. This CDR3 contains 14 residues. Trimming took 5 bases from V and 0 from J, leaving 11 bases between them. Germline CDR1 and CDR2: SNHLY and FYNNEI. CDR3 sequence: CASSTLRPSYEQYF. Written as DNA, the CDR3 is TGTGCCAGCAGTACTTTGAGACCCTCCTACGAGCAGTACTTC.

J is TRBJ2-7 and V is TRBV19; TRBD1 matches at 8 bases. The CDR3 is 18 amino acids. Germline lookup yields CDR1 LNHDA and CDR2 SQIVND (reference sequence). With 2 bases clipped from V and 2 bases from J, the junction kept 14 bases outside the gene matches. The CDR3 here is CASSISARGHQRTYEQYF. As DNA, the CDR3 is TGTGCCAGTAGTATATCGGCCAGGGGGCATCAGAGGACCTACGAGCAGTACTTC.

The chain employs TRBV30 and TRBJ2-7; D gene uncertain. CDR1 GTSNPN and CDR2 SVGIG come from the germline V gene (reference sequence). This CDR3 has 15 residues. Trimming took 0 bases from V and 2 from J, leaving 14 bases between them. This chain's CDR3 is CAWSVGTGPPYEQYF. CDR3 DNA sequence: TGTGCCTGGAGTGTCGGAACCGGGCCGCCCTACGAGCAGTACTTC.

The chain has TRBV7-9 and TRBJ2-3, with D unresolved. With 5 bases removed from V and 14 bases from J, the gap between germline ends came to 14 bases. Germline V gene lookup returns CDR1 SEHNR and CDR2 FQNEAQ (reference sequence). There are 11 residues in the CDR3. DNA for the CDR3: TGTGCCAGCAGCCCCGCCCTCATAGCGTATTTT. As protein: CASSPALIAYF. Drawing the rest from reference TRBV7-9 and TRBJ2-3, the complete variable domain is DTGVSQNPRHKITKRGQNVTFRCDPISEHNRLYWYRQTLGQGPEFLTYFQNEAQLEKSRLLSDRFSAERPKGSFSTLEIQRTEQGDSAMYLCASSPALIAYFGPGTRLTVL.

Note on this clone: Other DNA sequences in the sample encode the same CDR3. The chain links TRBV28 to TRBJ2-2; no definite D call. V gave up 3 bases and J gave up 6 bases, with 2 bases separating them. This CDR3 contains 11 residues. Germline CDR1 is MDHEN and CDR2 is SYDVKM. CDR3 sequence (DNA): TGTGCCAGCAGTTTTGCCGGGGAGCTGTTTTTT. It codes for CASSFAGELFF.

The chain links TRBV9 to TRBJ2-7, with D tentatively TRBD2 (6 bases). V gave up 0 bases and J gave up 4 bases, with 14 bases separating them. CDR3 size: 15 residues. CDR1 SGDLS and CDR2 YYNGEE come from the germline V gene. This CDR3 is CASSVAWGGVYEQYF. DNA for the CDR3: TGTGCCAGCAGCGTAGCCTGGGGAGGAGTATACGAGCAGTACTTC.

A remark on this clone: This sample also contains other DNA sequences that code for the same CDR3. The chain links TRBV9 to TRBJ2-5; D might be TRBD1 or TRBD2, each matching 6 bases. The V gene's germline CDR1 is SGDLS and CDR2 YYNGEE. The CDR3 sequence is 15 residues long. Trimming left V 0 bases short and J 5 bases short, with 14 bases between. The CDR3, as DNA: TGTGCCAGCAGCGTAGGAGGGGGGTCCGGGGAGACCCAGTACTTC. Translating gives CASSVGGGSGETQYF.

The chain carries TRBV28 and TRBJ1-1; D uncertain. The germline V gene has CDR1 MDHEN and CDR2 SYDVKM. This CDR3 has 13 amino acids. Trimming left V 5 bases short and J 2 bases short, with 9 bases between. The CDR3 spells CASSPGRNTEAFF. CDR3 DNA sequence: TGTGCCAGCAGTCCCGGGAGAAACACTGAAGCTTTCTTT. Based on the CDR3 plus reference TRBV28 and TRBJ1-1, the full variable domain is DVKVTQSSRYLVKRTGEKVFLECVQDMDHENMFWYRQDPGLGLRLIYFSYDVKMKEKGDIPEGYSVSREKKERFSLILESASTNQTSMYLCASSPGRNTEAFFGQGTRLTVV.

The J gene is TRBJ2-3, the V gene TRBV7-6; the match to TRBD2 covers 8 bases. This CDR3 is built from 15 residues. Germline V gene data show CDR1 as SGHVS and CDR2 as FNYEAQ. J was trimmed by 3 bases and V by 2 bases; bases with no gene match: 4. CDR3 loop: CASSLTQRETDTQYF. The CDR3 region has the DNA TGTGCCAGCAGCTTAACTCAGCGGGAGACAGATACGCAGTATTTT.

The gene calls are TRBV7-6 and TRBJ2-7, with 9 bases that match TRBD2. The germline V gene has CDR1 SGHVS and CDR2 FNYEAQ. CDR3 length: 15 amino acids. Unmatched junction bases numbered 9, after V lost 5 bases and J lost 4 bases. CDR3 sequence reads: CASSEGTSSRYEQYF. The CDR3 DNA sequence: TGTGCCAGCAGCGAGGGGACTAGCAGCAGATACGAGCAGTACTTC.

V and J are TRBV19 and TRBJ2-3, with TRBD2 matching over 7 bases. J was trimmed by 4 bases and V by 6 bases; bases with no gene match: 16. Germline V gene data show CDR1 as LNHDA and CDR2 as SQIVND (reference sequence). CDR3 length: 17 residues. The chain's CDR3 is CASSPMGPAGVADTQYF. In nucleotides, the CDR3 is TGTGCCAGTAGCCCAATGGGCCCGGCGGGAGTAGCAGATACGCAGTATTTT.

J is TRBJ1-2 and V is TRBV29-1; 7 nucleotides agree with TRBD1. The CDR3 has 13 amino acids. The V segment lost 3 bases and the J segment 4 bases; nucleotides outside the gene matches: 5. From germline, CDR1 is SQVTM and CDR2 ANQGSEA. The CDR3 protein is CSVDEGAGYGYTF. The CDR3, as DNA: TGCAGCGTTGACGAGGGGGCGGGCTATGGCTACACCTTC.

The V and J genes are TRBV29-1 and TRBJ2-1, with D unclear. Trimming removed 6 bases from V and 10 bases from J, with 13 bases in between. The CDR3 runs 11 residues. Germline V CDR1 and CDR2: SQVTM, ANQGSEA. The CDR3 DNA is TGCAGCGTGATGGACCTCTTCGAGCAGTTCTTC. Protein sequence: CSVMDLFEQFF.

This sequence joins TRBV4-1 and TRBJ1-3; 7 bases map to TRBD1. Germline V gives CDR1 MGHRA, CDR2 YSYEKL. V dropped 1 base and J dropped 2; count of bases not matched to a gene: 17. This CDR3 contains 20 residues. As DNA, the CDR3 is TGCGCCAGCAGCCAAGTCTTGACAGGGTCCTTTGTTACTCCTGGAAACACCATATATTTT. It yields the protein CASSQVLTGSFVTPGNTIYF.

The rearrangement links TRBV5-6 to TRBJ1-5; D not certain. The V end was cut by 2 bases, the J end by 5 bases, with 8 bases between. The length of the CDR3 is 13 residues. The germline gives CDR1 SGHDT, CDR2 YYEEEE. CDR3 nucleotides: TGTGCCAGCAGCTTTTCCGGGGATCAGCCCCAGCATTTT. Its protein product is CASSFSGDQPQHF.

As to this clone: This sample includes further DNA sequences coding for the same CDR3. V gene TRBV27 combines with J gene TRBJ2-1; maybe TRBD2 (5 bases). Trimming shortened V by 2 bases and J by 0 bases, and 8 bases separated the two germline ends. This CDR3 has 15 amino acids. Germline CDR1 MNHEY, CDR2 SMNVEV (reference sequence). CDR3 loop: CASSLSGSSYNEQFF. The CDR3 bases are TGTGCCAGCAGTTTAAGCGGAAGCTCCTACAATGAGCAGTTCTTC.

The CDR3 is CASSPTGLNEKLFF. CDR3 DNA: TGTGCCAGCAGCCCGACAGGGCTTAATGAAAAACTGTTTTTT. The chain links TRBV5-5 to TRBJ1-4; 7 bases are a match to TRBD1. The germline V gene has CDR1 SGHKS and CDR2 YYEKEE (reference sequence). V gave up 4 bases and J gave up 4 bases; unmatched junction bases: 4. The length of the CDR3 is 14 residues.

The rearrangement uses TRBV5-6 and TRBJ2-6; 9 nucleotides line up with TRBD2. Germline V gene data show CDR1 as SGHDT and CDR2 as YYEEEE. The J segment lost 0 bases and the V segment lost 4 bases, leaving 11 bases of the junction unmatched. This CDR3 has 19 amino acids. The CDR3 region is CASSQNGLASPSGANVLTF. CDR3 DNA sequence: TGTGCCAGCAGCCAAAATGGACTAGCGTCCCCCTCTGGGGCCAACGTCCTGACTTTC.

The V gene is TRBV19, the J gene TRBJ2-1; D is unresolved. The ends were cut back, 4 bases at V and 3 bases at J, with 10 bases in the middle. The CDR3 has 14 amino acids. The V gene's germline CDR1 is LNHDA and CDR2 SQIVND (reference sequence). CDR3 region: CASSKGPNYNEQFF. The CDR3 DNA sequence: TGTGCCAGTAGTAAAGGGCCCAACTACAATGAGCAGTTCTTC.

The chain couples TRBV6-5 to TRBJ2-1; 10 bases match TRBD2. The CDR3 spans 15 residues. The V gene end was trimmed by 4 bases and the J gene end by 9 bases; junction bases not matched to a gene: 9. CDR1 is MNHEY, CDR2 SVGAGI, per germline. CDR3 protein: CASSSSSGRSIEQFF. The CDR3 coding sequence is TGTGCCAGCAGTTCCTCTAGCGGGAGATCGATTGAGCAGTTCTTC.

The chain couples TRBV9 to TRBJ1-2, with D possibly matching TRBD1 (5 bases). The CDR3 runs to 14 residues. CDR1 and CDR2 from the germline V gene are SGDLS and YYNGEE. V lost 5 bases to trimming and J lost 2 bases, with 13 bases between them. For the CDR3, the DNA is TGTGCCAGCAGACCGCAGGGTAGGAACTATGGCTACACCTTC. Protein: CASRPQGRNYGYTF.

J is TRBJ2-7 and V is TRBV6-1; 8 positions match TRBD1. Germline CDR1 reads MNHNS; CDR2 reads SASEGT. The CDR3 runs to 17 residues. V was clipped by 2 bases and J by 4 bases; unmatched bases: 13. Here the CDR3 DNA reads TGTGCCAGCAGTGAAAAGTACAGGGGGGTTCCGTTATACGAGCAGTACTTC. Translated: CASSEKYRGVPLYEQYF.